This entry features one T cell receptor (beta chain) sequence. Its antigen is unidentified. Time point denoted: week 3, after first cycle of checkpoint inhibitor. Patients with prior systemic cancer treatment, concomitant immunosuppressants, or other active malignancies were excluded. The data originate from a study of blood T cell dynamics during melanoma immunotherapy. Study details: First-line therapy was either pembrolizumab or nivolumab with ipilimumab for metastatic melanoma. Study-level points and caveats: The most clonal sorted CD8+ subset, immune-effector cells, was closest to cell-free DNA CDR3 sequences.

Germline assignment: CDR1 SGHTS and CDR2 YDEGEE. The CDR3 consists of 15 residues. V lost 0 bases, J lost 1 base, and 10 bases lay in between. Assay used: immunoSEQ multiplex PCR; TCRdb lists only in-frame clones, some missing. Found here are around 13,000 clones, roughly 89% of them singletons; the top ten hold 0.18%. The V and J genes are TRBV5-8 and TRBJ1-1, with a possible D match to TRBD1 (5 bases). The receptor was derived from a human donor with melanoma. Sequenced here: effector memory CD8+ T cells from blood, sampled from a patient treated with checkpoint blockade. Written as DNA, the CDR3 is TGTGCCAGCAGCTTGGTTGTGAGGGGGAACACTGAAGCTTTCTTT. It codes for CASSLVVRGNTEAFF. Looking up the rest from reference TRBV5-8 and TRBJ1-1 gives the full variable domain: EAGVTQSPTHLIKTRGQQATLRCSPISGHTSVYWYQQALGLGLQFLLWYDEGEERNRGNFPPRFSGRQFPNYSSELNVNALELEDSALYLCASSLVVRGNTEAFFGQGTRLTVV.